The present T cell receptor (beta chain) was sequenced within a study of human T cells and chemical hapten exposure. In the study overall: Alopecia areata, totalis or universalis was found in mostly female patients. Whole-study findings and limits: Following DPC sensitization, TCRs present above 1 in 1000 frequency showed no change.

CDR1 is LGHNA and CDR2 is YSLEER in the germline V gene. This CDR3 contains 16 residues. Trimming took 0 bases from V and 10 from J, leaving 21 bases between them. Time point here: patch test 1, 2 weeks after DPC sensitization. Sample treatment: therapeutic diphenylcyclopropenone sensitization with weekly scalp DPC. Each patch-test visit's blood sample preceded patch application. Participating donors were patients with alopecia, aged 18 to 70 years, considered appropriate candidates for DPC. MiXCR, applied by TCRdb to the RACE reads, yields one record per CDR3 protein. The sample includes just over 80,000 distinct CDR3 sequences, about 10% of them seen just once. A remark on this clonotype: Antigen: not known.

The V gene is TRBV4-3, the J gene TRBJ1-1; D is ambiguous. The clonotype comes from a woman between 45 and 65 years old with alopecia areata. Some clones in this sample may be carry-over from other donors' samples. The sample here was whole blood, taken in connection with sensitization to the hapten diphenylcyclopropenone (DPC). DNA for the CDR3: TGCGCCAGCAGCCAAGATCGGACCCGCCTCGCCCGGGGAGCTTTCTTT. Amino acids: CASSQDRTRLARGAFF.